This entry concerns a single T cell receptor (beta chain). In the original analysis: It was from reference gene primer amplification that nucleated cell counts were estimated. Libraries were prepared by immunoSEQ multiplex PCR; TCRdb keeps only in-frame clonotypes and omits some of them. That table is the source of V, J and clone size, and D and trimming were worked out from the DNA. The sample holds under 100,000 clones, around nine tenths seen once. Patients of the Seattle cohort, enrolled during active infection, were followed longitudinally. There are 19 residues in the CDR3. Germline CDR1 and CDR2: SGHNT and YYREEE (reference sequence). V gave up 4 bases and J gave up 3 bases; unmatched junction bases: 14. The source of the sample is a study of blood T cell repertoires in COVID-19. Study in general: Researchers got acute and convalescent COVID-19 samples from the United States, Italy and Spain. The cDNA or gDNA used as material had been derived from T cells, B-cell-depleted T cells, or PBMCs.

The chain combines TRBV5-4 with TRBJ1-3; the match to TRBD1 covers 12 bases. The source material was peripheral blood. The clonotype was recovered from a man in his 60s with COVID-19, enrolled during active disease. The CDR3 coding sequence is TGTGCCAGCAGCAGCGTCCCGGGACAGGGGGCGCTGTATGGAAACACCATATATTTT. Translation gives CASSSVPGQGALYGNTIYF.